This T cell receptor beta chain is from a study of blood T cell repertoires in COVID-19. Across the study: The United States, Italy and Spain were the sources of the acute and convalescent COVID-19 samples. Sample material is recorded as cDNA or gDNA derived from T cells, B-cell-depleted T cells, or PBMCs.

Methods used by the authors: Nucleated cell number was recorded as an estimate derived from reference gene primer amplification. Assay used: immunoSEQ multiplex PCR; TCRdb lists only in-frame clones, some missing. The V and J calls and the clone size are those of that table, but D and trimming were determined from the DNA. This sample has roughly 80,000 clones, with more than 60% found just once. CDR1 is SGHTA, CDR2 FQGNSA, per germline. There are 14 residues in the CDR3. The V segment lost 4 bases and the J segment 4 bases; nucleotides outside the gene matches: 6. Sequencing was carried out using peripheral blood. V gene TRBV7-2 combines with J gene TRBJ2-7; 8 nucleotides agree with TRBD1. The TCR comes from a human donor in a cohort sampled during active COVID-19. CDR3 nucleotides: TGTGCCAGCAGCTGGGACAGGTTTTCATACGAGCAGTACTTC. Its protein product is CASSWDRFSYEQYF.